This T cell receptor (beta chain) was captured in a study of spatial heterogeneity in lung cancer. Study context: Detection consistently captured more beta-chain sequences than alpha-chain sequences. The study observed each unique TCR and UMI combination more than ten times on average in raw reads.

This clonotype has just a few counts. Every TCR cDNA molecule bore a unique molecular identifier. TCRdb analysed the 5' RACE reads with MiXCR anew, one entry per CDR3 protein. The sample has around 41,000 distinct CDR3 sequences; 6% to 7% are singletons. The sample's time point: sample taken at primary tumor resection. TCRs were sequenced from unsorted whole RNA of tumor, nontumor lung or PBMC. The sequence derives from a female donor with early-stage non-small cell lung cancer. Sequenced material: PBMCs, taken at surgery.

CDR3 bases: TGTGCCAGCTCACCAGCGGGGGACGAGCAGTACTTC. Its translation: CASSPAGDEQYF. The chain employs TRBV18 and TRBJ2-7; 7 bases align to TRBD2. The CDR3 has 12 residues. Germline V gives CDR1 KGHSH, CDR2 LQKENI. Trimming cost V 2 bases and J 5 bases; bases outside gene matches: 0.